These 24 T cell receptor beta chains were sequenced from one sample in a study of blood T cell repertoires in COVID-19. Generated by immunoSEQ multiplex PCR, the TCRdb table keeps only in-frame clones and is missing some. The data show some 380,000 clones, with 87% seen just once and approximately 1.2% held by the top ten. The specimen was PBMCs or T cells enriched from blood (not recorded which). The receptors here all came from a man younger than 45 who had recovered from COVID-19.

V usage is TRBV19 and J usage is TRBJ2-4, with D possibly matching TRBD1 (6 bases). CDR3 length equals 15 residues. V was trimmed by 5 bases and J by 3 bases, leaving 14 bases between them. In germline, CDR1 is LNHDA, CDR2 SQIVND (reference sequence). In DNA, the CDR3 is TGTGCCAGTAGTCTACAGGGTTCGGACAAAAACATTCAGTACTTC. It yields the protein CASSLQGSDKNIQYF. Variable domain in full (rest from reference TRBV19 and TRBJ2-4): DGGITQSPKYLFRKEGQNVTLSCEQNLNHDAMYWYRQDPGQGLRLIYYSQIVNDFQKGDIAEGYSVSREKKESFPLTVTSAQKNPTAFYLCASSLQGSDKNIQYFGAGTRLSVL.

The J gene is TRBJ1-5, the V gene TRBV6-6; 7 bases match TRBD1. The ends lost 0 bases at V and 2 bases at J; junction bases unmatched: 1. The germline CDR1 and CDR2 sequences are MNHNY and SVGAGI (reference sequence). CDR3 length equals 15 residues. Here the CDR3 DNA reads TGTGCCAGCAGTTACTCAGACAGGGGCAATCAGCCCCAGCATTTT. This encodes CASSYSDRGNQPQHF.

The rearrangement joins TRBV14 to TRBJ1-5; tentatively, D is TRBD1 (5 bases). Germline-derived CDR1 and CDR2 are SGHDN and FVKESK. V was shortened by 4 bases and J by 2 bases, with 6 bases between the two germline ends. CDR3 size: 13 residues. In DNA form, the CDR3 reads TGTGCCAGCAGCCCGGGGGGCAATCAGCCCCAGCATTTT. Translating gives CASSPGGNQPQHF.

The chain uses TRBV6-8 and TRBJ1-1; 7 positions match TRBD1. The CDR3 consists of 14 residues. Germline loops: CDR1 MNHGY, CDR2 SAAAGT. V was pared by 9 bases and J by 0 bases, with 7 bases of the junction left unmatched. The CDR3: CARSLQGVNTEAFF. The CDR3 DNA sequence: TGTGCCAGGAGCCTCCAGGGGGTGAACACTGAAGCTTTCTTT.

The rearrangement joins TRBV3-1 (or the pseudogene TRBV3-2) to TRBJ1-1, with 8 bases that match TRBD1. Germline CDR1 is LGHDT and CDR2 is YNNKEL (reference sequence). This CDR3 has 13 residues. V lost 4 bases to trimming and J lost 6 bases; unmatched junction nucleotides: 4. CDR3 nucleotide sequence: TGTGCCAGCAGCCCGGGACAGGTCCCTGAAGCTTTCTTT. Protein product: CASSPGQVPEAFF.

The J gene is TRBJ1-1, the V gene TRBV5-1; perhaps TRBD1 as D (5 bases). The germline V gene encodes CDR1 SGHRS and CDR2 YFSETQ. V lost 5 bases, J lost 0 bases, and 11 bases lay in between. This CDR3 is 14 amino acids long. The chain's CDR3 is CASRDSSMNTEAFF. In nucleotides, the CDR3 is TGCGCCAGCAGAGACAGTTCCATGAACACTGAAGCTTTCTTT.

This sequence joins TRBV3-1 (or the pseudogene TRBV3-2) and TRBJ1-2, with 8 positions matching TRBD1. Germline lookup yields CDR1 LGHDT and CDR2 YNNKEL (reference sequence). Germline trimming cut 4 bases from V and 5 bases from J; bases unmatched to any gene: 3. The CDR3 is made up of 13 amino acids. DNA for the CDR3: TGTGCCAGCAGCCCCGGGACAGGTTATGGCTACACCTTC. It encodes CASSPGTGYGYTF.

This sequence joins TRBV6-5 and TRBJ1-6; 9 bases are shared with TRBD1. The germline V gene has CDR1 MNHEY and CDR2 SVGAGI. This CDR3 has 14 amino acids. V trimming: 7 bases; J trimming: 10 bases; junction bases outside the gene matches: 8. The CDR3 DNA reads as TGTGCCAGCAAAGGGGACAGGGATACATCACCCCTCCACTTT. Translated, it gives CASKGDRDTSPLHF.

J is TRBJ1-1 and V is TRBV4-1; possibly TRBD1 for D (5 bases). Looked up from germline, CDR1 is MGHRA and CDR2 is YSYEKL. V was trimmed by 4 bases and J by 0 bases, leaving 15 bases between them. The CDR3 has 16 amino acids. Written as DNA, the CDR3 is TGCGCCAGCAGCCCAGGGCGGGGCCACATGAACACTGAAGCTTTCTTT. Translation gives CASSPGRGHMNTEAFF.

The rearrangement uses TRBV2 and TRBJ1-6, with D unclear. Between the trimmed V and J ends, which lost 1 base and 6 bases, there was a span of 4 bases. CDR1 and CDR2 from the germline V gene are SNHLY and FYNNEI. This CDR3 is built from 13 residues. This CDR3 reads CASSEVANSPLHF. CDR3 in DNA: TGTGCCAGCAGTGAAGTGGCTAATTCACCCCTCCACTTT.

The chain carries TRBV14 and TRBJ2-1; 7 nucleotides line up with TRBD1. From germline, CDR1 is SGHDN and CDR2 FVKESK. The CDR3 loop spans 14 amino acids. V lost 5 bases and J lost 10; bases outside the gene matches: 11. The CDR3 region has the DNA TGTGCCAGCAGCTTCCAACAGGGGTCGGTGGAGCAGTTCTTC. Translating gives CASSFQQGSVEQFF.

This clone was found once. This sequence joins TRBV2 and TRBJ2-7; 7 bases align to TRBD1. Germline CDR1 reads SNHLY; CDR2 reads FYNNEI. The CDR3 extends over 14 amino acids. V was clipped by 1 base and J by 5 bases; unmatched bases: 5. The CDR3 bases are TGTGCCAGCAGTGAAGGACAGGGATGGAACGAGCAGTACTTC. Translation gives CASSEGQGWNEQYF.

This clone was counted once. The chain links TRBV5-8 to TRBJ2-5, with unresolved D. V lost 3 bases and J lost 0, with 6 bases in between. Germline V lookup: CDR1 SGHTS, CDR2 YDEGEE. The CDR3 length is 13 residues. Here the CDR3 DNA reads TGTGCCAGCAGCTCAGGTCACCAAGAGACCCAGTACTTC. Translating it yields CASSSGHQETQYF.

The V gene is TRBV5-4, the J gene TRBJ1-6, with 8 bases identical to TRBD1. V trimming: 0 bases; J trimming: 10 bases; junction bases outside the gene matches: 12. This CDR3 comprises 17 residues. Germline V CDR1 and CDR2: SGHNT, YYREEE (reference sequence). CDR3 nucleotides: TGTGCCAGCAGCTTGGCTCTGGACGCAGGGGGCAACTCACCCCTCCACTTT. This gives the protein CASSLALDAGGNSPLHF.

This chain links TRBV5-1 with TRBJ2-3; TRBD2 agrees at 13 bases. Looked up from germline, CDR1 is SGHRS and CDR2 is YFSETQ. After removal of 4 bases from V and 2 bases from J, the junction contained 4 bases not matched to a gene. The CDR3 runs to 16 residues. CDR3 in DNA: TGCGCCAGCAGCCGGACTAGCGGGGGATACACAGATACGCAGTATTTT. Translation: CASSRTSGGYTDTQYF.

The chain carries TRBV19 and TRBJ2-3; TRBD2 might be the D (7 bases). CDR3 length: 17 residues. The germline V and J ends were trimmed by 4 bases and 3 bases, with 20 bases remaining between them. Germline assignment: CDR1 LNHDA and CDR2 SQIVND (reference sequence). The CDR3 sequence: CASSTARGAVRTDTQYF. The CDR3 DNA sequence: TGTGCCAGTAGTACCGCCCGGGGGGCTGTTAGAACAGATACGCAGTATTTT.

The rearrangement links TRBV6-5 to TRBJ1-1, with D perhaps TRBD1 (5 bases). Germline CDR1 reads MNHEY; CDR2 reads SVGAGI. The CDR3 spans 14 residues. V lost 0 bases, J lost 6 bases, and 11 bases lay in between. DNA of the CDR3: TGTGCCAGCAGTTACTCCGGGGGGGTCGCTGAAGCTTTCTTT. As protein: CASSYSGGVAEAFF.

The rearrangement joins TRBV28 to TRBJ1-4; 8 bases are shared with TRBD1. The V gene's germline CDR1 is MDHEN and CDR2 SYDVKM. V gave up 5 bases and J gave up 10 bases; unmatched junction bases: 9. The CDR3 extends over 14 amino acids. The CDR3 nucleotides read TGTGCCAGCAGTACACCTTCCAGGGGGCGAAAACTGTTTTTT. It yields the protein CASSTPSRGRKLFF.

This sequence joins TRBV9 and TRBJ1-2, with D unresolved. The V gene's germline CDR1 is SGDLS and CDR2 YYNGEE. The CDR3 totals 14 residues. V was trimmed by 1 base and J by 4 bases, leaving 11 bases between them. CDR3 in amino acids: CASSVRPGIYGYTF. Here the CDR3 DNA reads TGTGCCAGCAGCGTAAGGCCGGGAATCTATGGCTACACCTTC.

This rearrangement joins TRBV12-5 to TRBJ1-3; maybe TRBD1 (6 bases). Trimming removed 0 bases from V and 3 bases from J, with 12 bases in between. Per germline, CDR1 LGHNT and CDR2 FRNRAP. CDR3 length: 16 amino acids. The CDR3 DNA reads as TGTGCTAGTGGTTTGGTGGTCAGGGGTAGTGGAAACACCATATATTTT. Its protein product is CASGLVVRGSGNTIYF.

The CDR3: CASSLFFGSEAFF. Here the CDR3 DNA reads TGTGCCAGCAGTCTATTTTTCGGGTCTGAAGCTTTCTTT. V usage is TRBV6-5 and J usage is TRBJ1-1, with unresolved D. The CDR3 sequence is 13 residues long. Trimming took off 5 bases at V and 6 bases at J, with 13 bases between the two ends. Germline V gene sequence: CDR1 MNHEY, CDR2 SVGAGI.

The chain recombines TRBV19 with TRBJ1-2; D is uncertain. Germline CDR1 LNHDA, CDR2 SQIVND (reference sequence). The CDR3 sequence is 14 residues long. Deletions cut 3 bases from V and 0 bases from J, with 8 bases between. CDR3 protein: CASSIGLTNYGYTF. The CDR3 region has the DNA TGTGCCAGTAGTATCGGTCTTACTAACTATGGCTACACCTTC.

The chain has TRBV6-5 and TRBJ1-1, with D hard to call. Germline loops: CDR1 MNHEY, CDR2 SVGAGI. The V and J ends lost 6 bases and 0 bases respectively, with 8 bases between them. The CDR3 consists of 13 residues. CDR3 bases: TGTGCCAGCAGGGCACCGATGAACACTGAAGCTTTCTTT. Amino acids: CASRAPMNTEAFF.

This clone was seen just once. The chain combines TRBV6-1 with TRBJ1-4; D uncertain. Germline V gene lookup returns CDR1 MNHNS and CDR2 SASEGT. This CDR3 is built from 15 residues. V lost 3 bases to trimming and J lost 0 bases, with 8 bases between them. CDR3 nucleotides: TGTGCCAGCAGTGATACGAGGGCAACTAATGAAAAACTGTTTTTT. Its protein product is CASSDTRATNEKLFF.